This T cell receptor beta chain was captured by sequencing in a study of T cell responses to AZD1222 COVID-19 vaccine. Study overall: Pooling covered second doses at about 4 or about 12 weeks.

General study points: Compared with day 0, the breadth and depth of the Spike-specific TCR repertoire rose significantly after two doses of AZD1222. Donors, mostly white British, included more females; clonal diversity was possibly underestimated. Along spike, vaccine-associated CD4 TCRs were found throughout, with dominance at 160-218 and 743-854.

On this clone: Its antigen is currently unknown.

TCRdb's copy holds only in-frame clones and misses some; the assay was immunoSEQ multiplex PCR. This table holds over 85,000 clones, roughly 80% found once. This CDR3 is 15 amino acids long. V lost 1 base to trimming and J lost 0 bases, with 10 bases between them. Germline V CDR1 and CDR2: SGHRS, YFSETQ. This clonotype originated in an adult in good health. The sample was peripheral blood, taken on day 0 of AZD1222 vaccination. The J gene is TRBJ1-2, the V gene TRBV5-1; D is undetermined. DNA for the CDR3: TGCGCCAGCAGCTTGACCTCCCGAGCTAACTATGGCTACACCTTC. Its translation: CASSLTSRANYGYTF. The complete variable domain, with remaining parts taken from reference TRBV5-1 and TRBJ1-2, reads KAGVTQTPRYLIKTRGQQVTLSCSPISGHRSVSWYQQTPGQGLQFLFEYFSETQRNKGNFPGRFSGRQFSNSRSEMNVSTLELGDSALYLCASSLTSRANYGYTFGSGTRLTVV.